This TCR beta chain was identified in a study of CD8+ T cells in alopecia areata. Whole-study findings and limits: Tofacitinib yielded significantly lower scalp clonality and fewer expanded CD8+ clones among the top 100.

Treatment specified: oral pan-JAK inhibitor, 5-10 mg twice daily. Notes on this clone: What it binds is unknown.

The germline gives CDR1 SGHDT, CDR2 YYEEEE. Trimming cost V 1 base and J 4 bases, with 11 bases left between them. The CDR3 is made up of 14 amino acids. Extraction and reverse transcription of RNA yielded cDNA as the sequencing template. Assay used: immunoSEQ multiplex PCR; TCRdb lists only in-frame clones, some missing. Of under 200,000 clones in the sample, less than 70% were seen once. The clonotype originates from a human donor with alopecia areata. The specimen was CD4+ T cells sorted from blood, collected at week 4, from a patient treated with tofacitinib. The rearrangement links TRBV5-6 to TRBJ2-5, with D uncertain. The CDR3 coding sequence is TGTGCCAGCAGCTTGTCCGGCAGAGGAGAGACCCAGTACTTC. It translates to CASSLSGRGETQYF. Full variable domain (outside the CDR3, taken from reference TRBV5-6 and TRBJ2-5): DAGVTQSPTHLIKTRGQQVTLRCSPKSGHDTVSWYQQALGQGPQFIFQYYEEEERQRGNFPDRFSGHQFPNYSSELNVNALLLGDSALYLCASSLSGRGETQYFGPGTRLLVL.